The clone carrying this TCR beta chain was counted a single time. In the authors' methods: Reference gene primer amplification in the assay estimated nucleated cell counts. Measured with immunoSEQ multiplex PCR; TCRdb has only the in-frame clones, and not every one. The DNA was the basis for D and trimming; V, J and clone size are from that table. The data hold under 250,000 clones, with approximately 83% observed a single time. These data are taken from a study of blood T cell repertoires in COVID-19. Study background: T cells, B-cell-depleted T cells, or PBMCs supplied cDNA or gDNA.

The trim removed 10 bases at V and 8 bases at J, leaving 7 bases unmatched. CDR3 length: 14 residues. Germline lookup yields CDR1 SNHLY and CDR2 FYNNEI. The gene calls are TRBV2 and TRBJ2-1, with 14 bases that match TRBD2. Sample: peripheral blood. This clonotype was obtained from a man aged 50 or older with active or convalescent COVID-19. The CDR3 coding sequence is TGTGCCAACCAGGGACTAGCGGGGGTTCATGAGCAGTTCTTC. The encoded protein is CANQGLAGVHEQFF.